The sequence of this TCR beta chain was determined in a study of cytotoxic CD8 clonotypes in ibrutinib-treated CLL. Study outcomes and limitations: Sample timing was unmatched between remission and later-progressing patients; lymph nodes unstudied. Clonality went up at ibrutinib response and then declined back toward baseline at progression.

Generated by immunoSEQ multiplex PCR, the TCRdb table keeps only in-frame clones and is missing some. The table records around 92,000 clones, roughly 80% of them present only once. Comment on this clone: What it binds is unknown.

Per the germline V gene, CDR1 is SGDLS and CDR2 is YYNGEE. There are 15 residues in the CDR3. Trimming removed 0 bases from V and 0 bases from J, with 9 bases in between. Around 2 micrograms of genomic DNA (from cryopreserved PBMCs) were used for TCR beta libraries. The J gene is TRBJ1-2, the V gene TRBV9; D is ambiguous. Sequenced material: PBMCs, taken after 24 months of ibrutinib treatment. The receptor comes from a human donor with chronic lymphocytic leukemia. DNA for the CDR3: TGTGCCAGCAGCGTAGGGGTCCCCGCTAACTATGGCTACACCTTC. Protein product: CASSVGVPANYGYTF.